A single sample gave rise to the 4 T cell receptor beta chains below, sequenced in a study of blood T cells in healthy people across ages. With a J-beta primer mix and a sample-barcoded 5' primer, a second PCR ran about 7 to 11 cycles. From the 5' RACE reads, TCRdb called clonotypes with MiXCR, one entry per CDR3 protein. The sample yields some 1.5 million distinct CDR3 sequences, 28% seen once. The source material was blood. These receptors originate from a woman aged 25 to 39 in good health.

This clonotype was recorded only once. This chain uses TRBV2 with TRBJ1-5; 7 bases are shared with TRBD1. V dropped 7 bases and J dropped 2; count of bases not matched to a gene: 5. The CDR3 runs to 14 residues. Germline values: CDR1 SNHLY, CDR2 FYNNEI. This CDR3 reads CASTGDRGNQPQHF. DNA of the CDR3: TGTGCCAGCACCGGGGACAGAGGCAATCAGCCCCAGCATTTT.

The CDR3 sequence: CASTKAGERVEQYF. For the CDR3, the DNA is TGTGCCAGCACCAAAGCGGGAGAGAGGGTCGAGCAGTACTTC. This chain uses TRBV7-2 with TRBJ2-7; 8 nucleotides match TRBD2. The germline CDR1 and CDR2 sequences are SGHTA and FQGNSA. J lost 6 bases, V lost 7 bases, and 11 bases had no gene match. The CDR3 length is 14 residues.

This clonotype was counted many times. This chain connects TRBV20-1 to TRBJ1-2; 9 nucleotides match TRBD1. Germline V gene sequence: CDR1 DFQATT, CDR2 SNEGSKA (reference sequence). Trimming at V came to 5 bases and at J to 6 bases, leaving 10 bases not matched to a gene. The CDR3 runs to 14 residues. CDR3 sequence: CSAASDRGYNGYTF. As DNA, the CDR3 is TGCAGTGCTGCCTCGGACAGGGGATATAATGGCTACACCTTC.

The J gene is TRBJ2-2, the V gene TRBV27, with 12 bases aligning to TRBD2. The J segment lost 6 bases and the V segment lost 6 bases, leaving 2 bases of the junction unmatched. The CDR3 loop spans 14 amino acids. The germline gives CDR1 MNHEY, CDR2 SMNVEV (reference sequence). CDR3 nucleotide sequence: TGTGCCAGCAGGCTAGCGGGAGGGTCCGGGGAGCTGTTTTTT. It codes for CASRLAGGSGELFF.